The 3 T cell receptor beta chains below were found in one sample sequenced in a study of blood T cell repertoires in COVID-19. Method: immunoSEQ multiplex PCR; TCRdb's copy keeps in-frame clones and lacks some. The sample holds about 200,000 clones, roughly four fifths seen once. Sequencing input: peripheral blood. The receptors shown here come from a woman in her thirties or forties with acute or convalescent COVID-19.

The V gene is TRBV7-8, the J gene TRBJ2-7, with D perhaps TRBD1 (6 bases). The CDR3 totals 13 residues. Per the germline V gene, CDR1 is SGHVS and CDR2 is FQNEAQ. V was cut by 4 bases and J by 1 base, with 8 bases left in between. CDR3 region: CASSYQGSYEQYF. CDR3 coding DNA: TGTGCCAGCAGCTATCAGGGGTCCTACGAGCAGTACTTC.

The V and J genes are TRBV3-1 (or the pseudogene TRBV3-2) and TRBJ2-7; perhaps TRBD2 as D (5 bases). V lost 2 bases and J 6 bases, leaving 11 bases between the germline ends. The CDR3 runs to 13 residues. Germline V lookup: CDR1 LGHDT, CDR2 YNNKEL (reference sequence). For the CDR3, the DNA is TGTGCCAGCAGCCAATGGCTAGCTGGCGAGCAGTACTTC. This codes for CASSQWLAGEQYF.

This chain links TRBV30 with TRBJ1-1; D gene ambiguous. The germline gives CDR1 GTSNPN, CDR2 SVGIG (reference sequence). The CDR3 is 12 amino acids. V was trimmed by 0 bases and J by 7 bases, leaving 9 bases between them. CDR3 DNA: TGTGCCTGGAGTGTACGGGGTAATGAAGCTTTCTTT. It codes for CAWSVRGNEAFF. The full variable domain, in which reference TRBV30 and TRBJ1-1 provide the parts outside the CDR3, is SQTIHQWPATLVQPVGSPLSLECTVEGTSNPNLYWYRQAAGRGLQLLFYSVGIGQISSEVPQNLSASRPQDRQFILSSKKLLLSDSGFYLCAWSVRGNEAFFGQGTRLTVV.